This T cell receptor beta chain was retrieved from a study of blood T cells in healthy people across ages (dated by TCRdb to 2013 to 2016). Broadly, across the study: In model experiments, roughly one uniquely barcoded TCR beta cDNA molecule per two T cells was captured by template switching. The donors were split into four age groups: young (average around 15 years), middle-aged (roughly 40), aged (over 55) and long-lived (about 82). The study analyzed two additional independent replicas of 1 million unique cDNA reads from the same blood draw for two donors, one aged 18 to 30 and one aged 80 or older. Donors of different ages were randomly distributed across sequencing lanes to avoid experimental bias. Age-related changes in TCR beta repertoire diversity were measured in the study by deep sequencing normalized with unique cDNA molecular identifiers. Study-wide findings and limitations: The long-lived group showed more naive CD4+ T cells, fewer expanded clones and increased TCR diversity than the aged group, suggesting age selection. There was a strong correlation between observed TCR beta diversity and the percentage of naive T cells measured by flow cytometry. Observed TCR beta diversity per million T cells fell roughly linearly with age, and a significant reduction was already apparent by age approximately 41. Because the CMV infection status of the donors was unknown, age-related changes in expanded clonotypes may potentially have been confounded. Conclusive comparison of naive and antigen-experienced compartments was prevented by the profiling of bulk unsorted PBMCs. Estimates of total diversity based on one million sequenced T cells were regarded as lower bounds and as underestimates.

V and J are trimmed by 3 bases and 0 bases, and the gene matches miss 11 bases of the junction. Per the germline V gene, MGHRA is the CDR1 and YSYEKL is the CDR2. The CDR3 runs 19 amino acids, cysteine and phenylalanine included. The CDR3 DNA has 57 bases and is translated from base 1. Worth noting for this clonotype: What antigen it recognizes has not been identified. No base quality information exists; no much larger clone differs at one position.

Library method: 5' RACE. Instrument used: Illumina HiSeq 2500. A second about 7 to 12 cycle PCR used a sample-barcoded 5' primer and a J-beta primer mix. Each TCR beta cDNA molecule received a unique molecular identifier from a template-switch 5' adaptor carrying 12 random nucleotides. Each sample yielded at least 3 million CDR3-containing paired-end reads. The Mint cDNA synthesis kit, primed by a TRBC-specific oligonucleotide, was used to synthesize first-strand cDNA from all RNA. All cDNA was treated with uracil-DNA glycosylase and then went through a first 18-cycle PCR with the universal primers M1SS and BC2_uni_R. The original pipeline was this. For normalization, 1 million high-quality reads were randomly selected from each sample, with every read carrying a distinct molecular identifier. Reads sharing molecular identifiers were discarded rather than binned into consensus sequences. MiTCR, run with a Q25 quality threshold and the strictest error-elimination algorithm, handled CDR3 identification, clonotype clustering and error correction. A nonparametric unseen species model using Euler transformation provided a lower-bound estimate of total TCR beta diversity. TCRdb trimmed public reads at Q25 via fastp, called clones via MiXCR and kept in-frame beta chains. A single entry per CDR3 protein holds the most common genes and DNA from its merged rows. TCRdb, rather than the study authors, made the V and J calls. The sample has about 1,600,000 distinct CDR3 sequences on record, about 40% of them singletons. The top ten hold 7.9% of the sample.

Systemically healthy Caucasian individuals from Russia, 35 to 40 in total and aged about 6 to 90 years, were included as donors. Each donor gave around 9.9 milliliters of peripheral blood, collected into EDTA-treated Vacutainer tubes. Ficoll-Paque density-gradient centrifugation was used to isolate PBMCs, with at least 6 million obtained per sample. Trizol reagent was used to extract total RNA from PBMCs, with at least 5 micrograms per sample. The percentages of naive CD45RAhigh/CD27high T cells were determined by flow cytometry on a PBMC aliquot from every donor. Sequencing was done on a sample of blood. In this chain, TRBV4-1 is recombined with TRBJ2-1, and TRBD1 aligns with 10 junction nucleotides. This receptor was identified in a woman aged 18-29 years in good health. The DNA reads TGCGCCAGCAGCCAGGCTAGACAGGGGGCGGGGAGCTCCTACAATGAGCAGTTCTTC. Its product reads: CASSQARQGAGSSYNEQFF.